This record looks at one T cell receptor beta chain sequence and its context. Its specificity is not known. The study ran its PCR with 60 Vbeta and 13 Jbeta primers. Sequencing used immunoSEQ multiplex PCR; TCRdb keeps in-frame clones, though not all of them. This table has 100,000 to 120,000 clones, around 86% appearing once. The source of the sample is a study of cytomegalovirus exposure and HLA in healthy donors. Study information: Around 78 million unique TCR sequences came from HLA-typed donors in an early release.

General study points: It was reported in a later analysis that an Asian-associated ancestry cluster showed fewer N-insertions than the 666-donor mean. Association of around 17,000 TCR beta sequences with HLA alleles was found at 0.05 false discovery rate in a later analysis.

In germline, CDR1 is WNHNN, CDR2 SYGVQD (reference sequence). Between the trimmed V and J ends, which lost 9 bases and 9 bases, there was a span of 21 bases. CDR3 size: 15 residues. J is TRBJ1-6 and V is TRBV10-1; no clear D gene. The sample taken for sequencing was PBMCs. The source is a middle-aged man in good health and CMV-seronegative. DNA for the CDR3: TGCGCCAGTCAACCCGAGGGAGCGTGGGTTTCACCCCTCCACTTT. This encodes CASQPEGAWVSPLHF.